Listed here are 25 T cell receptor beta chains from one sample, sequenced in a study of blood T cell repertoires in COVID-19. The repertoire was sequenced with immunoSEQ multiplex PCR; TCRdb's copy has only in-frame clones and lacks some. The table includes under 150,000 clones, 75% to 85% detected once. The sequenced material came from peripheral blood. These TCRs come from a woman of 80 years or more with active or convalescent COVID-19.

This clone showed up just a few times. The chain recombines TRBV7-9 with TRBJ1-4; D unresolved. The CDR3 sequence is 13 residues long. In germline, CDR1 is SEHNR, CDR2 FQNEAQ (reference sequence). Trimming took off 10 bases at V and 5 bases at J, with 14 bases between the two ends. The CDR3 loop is CATLAPGNEKLFF. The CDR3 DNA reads TGTGCCACCCTGGCCCCCGGGAATGAAAAACTGTTTTTT.

CDR3 loop: CASSFKQGNTIYF. CDR3 DNA: TGTGCCAGCAGTTTTAAACAGGGAAACACCATATATTTT. The chain carries TRBV27 and TRBJ1-3; no clear D. The V end lost 3 bases, the J end lost 4 bases, and 7 bases lay between the germline ends. The CDR3 has 13 residues. The germline V gene encodes CDR1 MNHEY and CDR2 SMNVEV (reference sequence).

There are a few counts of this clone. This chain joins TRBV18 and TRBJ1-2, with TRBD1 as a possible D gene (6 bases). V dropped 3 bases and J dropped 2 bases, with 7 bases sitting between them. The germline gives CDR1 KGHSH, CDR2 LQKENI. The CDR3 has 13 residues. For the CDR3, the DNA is TGTGCCAGCTCACCCCAGGGGAACTATGGCTACACCTTC. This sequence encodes CASSPQGNYGYTF.

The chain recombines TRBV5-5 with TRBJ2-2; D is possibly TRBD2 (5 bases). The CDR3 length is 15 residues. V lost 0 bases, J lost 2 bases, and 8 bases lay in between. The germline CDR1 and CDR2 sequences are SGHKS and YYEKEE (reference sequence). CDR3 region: CASSLAPGNTGELFF. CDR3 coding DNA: TGTGCCAGCAGCTTGGCCCCGGGAAACACCGGGGAGCTGTTTTTT.

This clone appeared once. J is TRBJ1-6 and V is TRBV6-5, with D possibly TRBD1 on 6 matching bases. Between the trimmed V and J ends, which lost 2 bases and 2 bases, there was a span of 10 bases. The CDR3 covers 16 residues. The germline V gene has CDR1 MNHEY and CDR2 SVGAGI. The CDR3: CASSYEGGAYNSPLHF. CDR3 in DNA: TGTGCCAGCAGTTACGAGGGGGGGGCCTATAATTCACCCCTCCACTTT.

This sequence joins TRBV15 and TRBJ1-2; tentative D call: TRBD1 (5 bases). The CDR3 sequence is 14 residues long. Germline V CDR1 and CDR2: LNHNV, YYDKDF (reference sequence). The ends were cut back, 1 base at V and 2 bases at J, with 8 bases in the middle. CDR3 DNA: TGTGCCACCAGCAGAGTTTCAGGGAACTATGGCTACACCTTC. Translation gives CATSRVSGNYGYTF.

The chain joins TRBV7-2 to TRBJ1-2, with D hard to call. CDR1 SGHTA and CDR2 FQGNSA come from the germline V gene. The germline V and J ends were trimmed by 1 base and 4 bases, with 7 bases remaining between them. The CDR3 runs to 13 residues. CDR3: CASSLETFYGYTF. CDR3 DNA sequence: TGTGCCAGCAGCTTAGAGACTTTCTATGGCTACACCTTC.

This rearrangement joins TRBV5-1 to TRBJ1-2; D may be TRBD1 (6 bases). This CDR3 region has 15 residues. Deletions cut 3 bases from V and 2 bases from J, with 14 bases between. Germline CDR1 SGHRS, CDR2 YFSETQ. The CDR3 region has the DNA TGCGCCAGCAGCTCTTCTACAGGGTCCAACTATGGCTACACCTTC. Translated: CASSSSTGSNYGYTF.

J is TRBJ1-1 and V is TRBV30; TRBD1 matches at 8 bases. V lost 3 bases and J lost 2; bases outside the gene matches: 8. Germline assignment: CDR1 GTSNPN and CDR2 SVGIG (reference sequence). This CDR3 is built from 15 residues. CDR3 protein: CAWSVRTGRNTEAFF. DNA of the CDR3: TGTGCCTGGAGCGTTCGGACAGGGCGAAACACTGAAGCTTTCTTT. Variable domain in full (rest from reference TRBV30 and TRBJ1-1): SQTIHQWPATLVQPVGSPLSLECTVEGTSNPNLYWYRQAAGRGLQLLFYSVGIGQISSEVPQNLSASRPQDRQFILSSKKLLLSDSGFYLCAWSVRTGRNTEAFFGQGTRLTVV.

In DNA form, the CDR3 reads TGTGCCAGCAGCCGTTTCCGGACAGGGGCTTCTGAAGCTTTCTTT. Translation: CASSRFRTGASEAFF. The chain has TRBV11-2 and TRBJ1-1; 9 bases match TRBD1. The CDR3 has 15 amino acids. V lost 5 bases to trimming and J lost 6 bases; unmatched junction nucleotides: 10. Germline V lookup: CDR1 SGHAT, CDR2 FQNNGV.

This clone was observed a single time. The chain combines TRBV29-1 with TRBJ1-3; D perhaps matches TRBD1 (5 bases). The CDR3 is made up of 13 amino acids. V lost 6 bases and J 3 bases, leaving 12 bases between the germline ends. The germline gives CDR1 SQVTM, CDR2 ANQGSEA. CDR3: CSVGGGDGNTIYF. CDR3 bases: TGCAGCGTGGGGGGGGGAGATGGAAACACCATATATTTT.

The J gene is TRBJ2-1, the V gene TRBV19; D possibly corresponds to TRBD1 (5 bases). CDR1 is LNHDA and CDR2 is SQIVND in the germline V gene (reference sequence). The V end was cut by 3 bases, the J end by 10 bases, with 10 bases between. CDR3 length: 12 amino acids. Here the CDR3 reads CASSMARGEQFF. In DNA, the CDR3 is TGTGCCAGTAGTATGGCAAGGGGAGAGCAGTTCTTC.

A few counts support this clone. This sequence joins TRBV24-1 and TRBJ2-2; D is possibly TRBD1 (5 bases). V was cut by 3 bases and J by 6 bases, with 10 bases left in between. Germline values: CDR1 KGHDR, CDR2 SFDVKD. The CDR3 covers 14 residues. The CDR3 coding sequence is TGTGCCACCAGTGATCGACAGTTGTCCGGGGAGCTGTTTTTT. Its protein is CATSDRQLSGELFF.

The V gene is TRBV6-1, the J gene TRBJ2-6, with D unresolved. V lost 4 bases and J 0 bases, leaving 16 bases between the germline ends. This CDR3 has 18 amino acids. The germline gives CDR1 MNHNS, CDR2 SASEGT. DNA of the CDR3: TGTGCCAGCAGTGCCCGGAGTATTTTCAACTCTGGGGCCAACGTCCTGACTTTC. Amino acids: CASSARSIFNSGANVLTF.

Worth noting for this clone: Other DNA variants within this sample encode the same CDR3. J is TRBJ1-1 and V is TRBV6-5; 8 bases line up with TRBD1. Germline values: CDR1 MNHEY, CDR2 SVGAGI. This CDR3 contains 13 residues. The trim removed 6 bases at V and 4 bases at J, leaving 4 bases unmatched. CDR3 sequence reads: CASSRTGLTEAFF. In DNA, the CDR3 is TGTGCCAGCAGCCGGACAGGGCTCACTGAAGCTTTCTTT.

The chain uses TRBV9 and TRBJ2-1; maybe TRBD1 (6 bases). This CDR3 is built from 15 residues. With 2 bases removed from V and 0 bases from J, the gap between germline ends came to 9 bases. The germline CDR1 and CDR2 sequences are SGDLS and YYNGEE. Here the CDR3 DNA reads TGTGCCAGCAGCGTGACAGGCGACTCCTACAATGAGCAGTTCTTC. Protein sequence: CASSVTGDSYNEQFF.

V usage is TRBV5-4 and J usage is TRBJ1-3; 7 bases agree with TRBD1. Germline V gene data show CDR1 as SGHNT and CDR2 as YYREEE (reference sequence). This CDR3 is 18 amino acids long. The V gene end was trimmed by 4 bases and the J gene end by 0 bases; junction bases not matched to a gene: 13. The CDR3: CASSPELGTAISGNTIYF. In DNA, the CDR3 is TGTGCCAGCAGCCCGGAACTGGGGACAGCCATCTCTGGAAACACCATATATTTT.

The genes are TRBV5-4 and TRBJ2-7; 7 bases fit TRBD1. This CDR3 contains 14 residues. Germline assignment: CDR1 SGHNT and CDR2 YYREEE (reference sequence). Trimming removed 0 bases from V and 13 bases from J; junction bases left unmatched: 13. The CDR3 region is CASSLELQGMPHYF. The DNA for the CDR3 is TGTGCCAGCAGCTTGGAACTACAGGGGATGCCTCACTACTTC.

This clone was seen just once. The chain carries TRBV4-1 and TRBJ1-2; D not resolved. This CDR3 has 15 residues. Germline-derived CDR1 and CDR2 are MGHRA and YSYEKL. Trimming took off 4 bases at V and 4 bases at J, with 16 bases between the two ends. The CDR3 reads CASSPRGSSGYGYTF. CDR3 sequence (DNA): TGCGCCAGCAGCCCAAGAGGGAGCTCAGGCTATGGCTACACCTTC.

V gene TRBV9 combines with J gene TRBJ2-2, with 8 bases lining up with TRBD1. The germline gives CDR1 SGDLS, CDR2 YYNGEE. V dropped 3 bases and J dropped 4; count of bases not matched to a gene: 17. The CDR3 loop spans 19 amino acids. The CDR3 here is CASSALLGRQGAFTGELFF. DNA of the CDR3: TGTGCCAGCAGCGCCCTACTAGGGAGGCAGGGGGCTTTCACCGGGGAGCTGTTTTTT. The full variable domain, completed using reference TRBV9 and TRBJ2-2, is DSGVTQTPKHLITATGQRVTLRCSPRSGDLSVYWYQQSLDQGLQFLIQYYNGEERAKGNILERFSAQQFPDLHSELNLSSLELGDSALYFCASSALLGRQGAFTGELFFGEGSRLTVL.

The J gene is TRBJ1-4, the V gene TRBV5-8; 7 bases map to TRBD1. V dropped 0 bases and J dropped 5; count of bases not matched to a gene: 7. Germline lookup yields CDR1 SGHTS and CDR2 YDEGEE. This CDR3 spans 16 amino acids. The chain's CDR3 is CASSLGLGDRNEKLFF. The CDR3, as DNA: TGTGCCAGCAGCTTGGGGTTGGGGGACAGAAATGAAAAACTGTTTTTT.

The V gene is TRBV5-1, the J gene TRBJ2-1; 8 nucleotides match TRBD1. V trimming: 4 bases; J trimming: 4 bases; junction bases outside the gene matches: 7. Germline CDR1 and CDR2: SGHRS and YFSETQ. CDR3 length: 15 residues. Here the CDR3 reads CASSVDRVEYNEQFF. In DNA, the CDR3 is TGCGCCAGCAGCGTGGACAGGGTAGAATACAATGAGCAGTTCTTC. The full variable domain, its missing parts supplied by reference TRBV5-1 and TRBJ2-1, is KAGVTQTPRYLIKTRGQQVTLSCSPISGHRSVSWYQQTPGQGLQFLFEYFSETQRNKGNFPGRFSGRQFSNSRSEMNVSTLELGDSALYLCASSVDRVEYNEQFFGPGTRLTVL.

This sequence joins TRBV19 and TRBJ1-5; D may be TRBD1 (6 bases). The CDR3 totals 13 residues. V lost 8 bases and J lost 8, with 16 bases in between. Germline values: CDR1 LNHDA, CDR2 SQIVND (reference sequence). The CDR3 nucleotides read TGTGCCAGTGGGCAGGGGCAGTGGGAGCCCCAGCATTTT. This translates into CASGQGQWEPQHF.

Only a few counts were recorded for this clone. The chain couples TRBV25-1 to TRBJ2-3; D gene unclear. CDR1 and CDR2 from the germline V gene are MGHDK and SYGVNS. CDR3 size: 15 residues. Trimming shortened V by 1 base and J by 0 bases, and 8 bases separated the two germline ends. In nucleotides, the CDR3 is TGTGCCAGCAGTGAATGGCTAGATAGCACAGATACGCAGTATTTT. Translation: CASSEWLDSTDTQYF.

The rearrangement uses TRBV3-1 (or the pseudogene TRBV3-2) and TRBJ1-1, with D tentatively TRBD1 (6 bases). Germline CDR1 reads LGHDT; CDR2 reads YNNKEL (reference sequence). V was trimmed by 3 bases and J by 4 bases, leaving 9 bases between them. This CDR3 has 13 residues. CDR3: CASSQEQGTEAFF. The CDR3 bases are TGTGCCAGCAGCCAGGAACAGGGCACTGAAGCTTTCTTT.